The 10 T cell receptor beta chains below all came from one sample that was sequenced in a study of regulatory T cells in long-lasting Graves disease. Described time point: persistent/refractory GD, antithyroid drugs over 5 years with positive TRAb. Extracted PBMC RNA gave rise to the TCR library. HTBI primers from iRepertoire and Arm-PCR of CDR3 regions yielded the TCR beta libraries. TCRdb redid the calling of the multiplex PCR reads with MiXCR, one entry per CDR3 protein. This sample has 300,000 to 350,000 distinct CDR3 sequences, with roughly a fifth found just once. The source material was peripheral blood mononuclear cells (PBMCs), sampled when the disease was refractory, from a patient treated with antithyroid drugs. The receptors were sampled from a female donor with Graves disease.

This clonotype was found a few times. CDR3 nucleotides: TGCAGTGCTAGGTCTGTCAAGCTCGGGGAGCAGTACTTC. It yields the protein CSARSVKLGEQYF. The chain uses TRBV20-1 and TRBJ2-7; no definite D call. Between the trimmed V and J ends, which lost 3 bases and 7 bases, there was a span of 16 bases. The V gene's germline CDR1 is DFQATT and CDR2 SNEGSKA (reference sequence). This CDR3 has 13 residues.

This clonotype occurred many times. V usage is TRBV20-1 and J usage is TRBJ2-5; TRBD2 aligns across 9 bases. CDR1 and CDR2 from the germline V gene are DFQATT and SNEGSKA (reference sequence). The CDR3 loop spans 15 amino acids. The ends lost 0 bases at V and 6 bases at J; junction bases unmatched: 8. The CDR3 region has the DNA TGCAGTGCTAGAGATAGGGCTAGCGGGGTGAAGACCCAGTACTTC. Its protein is CSARDRASGVKTQYF.

Many counts were recorded for this clonotype. The V and J genes are TRBV3-1 and TRBJ2-5, with 9 bases fitting TRBD2. The CDR3 runs to 18 residues. V dropped 0 bases and J dropped 0; count of bases not matched to a gene: 8. CDR1 LGHDT and CDR2 YNNKEL come from the germline V gene (reference sequence). The CDR3: CASSQDYPSGANQETQYF. The CDR3 nucleotides read TGTGCCAGCAGCCAAGACTATCCTAGCGGGGCCAACCAAGAGACCCAGTACTTC.

A few counts support this clonotype. This chain connects TRBV18 to TRBJ1-4, with D perhaps matching TRBD1 (5 bases). This CDR3 contains 15 residues. CDR1 is KGHSH and CDR2 is LQKENI in the germline V gene. V gave up 3 bases and J gave up 5 bases, with 13 bases separating them. The CDR3 is CASSPRRGENEKLFF. The DNA of the CDR3 is TGTGCCAGCTCACCTCGACGGGGGGAAAATGAAAAACTGTTTTTT.

In regard to this clonotype: Given a much more abundant clone one base away, this may be a read error. This sequence joins TRBV28 and TRBJ1-5; tentatively, D is TRBD1 (5 bases). Trimming took 8 bases from V and 4 from J, leaving 12 bases between them. The CDR3 contains 13 residues. CDR1 and CDR2 (germline): MDHEN, SYDVKM. The CDR3, as DNA: TGTGCCAGCCGGGTGGGGCGGAATCAGCCCCAGCATTTT. Protein product: CASRVGRNQPQHF.

There are many counts of this clonotype. The chain carries TRBV12-3 or TRBV12-4 and TRBJ1-1; tentative D call: TRBD1 (5 bases). CDR3 length equals 14 residues. The V and J ends lost 0 bases and 6 bases respectively, with 11 bases between them. This CDR3 reads CASSLAGASAEAFF. In DNA, the CDR3 is TGTGCCAGCAGTTTAGCAGGGGCAAGCGCTGAAGCTTTCTTT.

This clonotype came up many times. This chain links TRBV5-1 with TRBJ2-7, with TRBD1 matching over 9 bases. V shed 4 bases, J shed 3 bases, and the junction held 8 bases outside the gene matches. Per germline, CDR1 SGHRS and CDR2 YFSETQ. The CDR3 consists of 15 residues. CDR3 nucleotide sequence: TGCGCCAGCAGCCCTCCGGGACAGGGACTCTACGAGCAGTACTTC. This encodes CASSPPGQGLYEQYF.

The J gene is TRBJ2-7, the V gene TRBV11-2; the match to TRBD2 covers 10 bases. The V segment lost 4 bases and the J segment 5 bases; nucleotides outside the gene matches: 8. The CDR3 is 15 residues long. Germline values: CDR1 SGHAT, CDR2 FQNNGV. CDR3 coding DNA: TGTGCCAGCAGCTCCTCAGCGGGAGGGCCCCACGAGCAGTACTTC. This codes for CASSSSAGGPHEQYF. Full variable domain (missing parts from reference TRBV11-2 and TRBJ2-7): EAGVAQSPRYKIIEKRQSVAFWCNPISGHATLYWYQQILGQGPKLLIQFQNNGVVDDSQLPKDRFSAERLKGVDSTLKIQPAKLEDSAVYLCASSSSAGGPHEQYFGPGTRLTVT.

This clonotype was recorded a few times. This sequence joins TRBV20-1 and TRBJ2-7, with a weak D call TRBD1 (5 bases). The germline V and J ends were trimmed by 3 bases and 6 bases, with 12 bases remaining between them. This CDR3 contains 12 residues. CDR1 is DFQATT, CDR2 SNEGSKA, per germline (reference sequence). CDR3 region: CSASRQSTEQYF. The CDR3 region has the DNA TGCAGTGCTAGTCGACAGTCCACCGAGCAGTACTTC.

The sample holds many counts of this clonotype. The V gene is TRBV20-1, the J gene TRBJ2-7; possibly TRBD1 for D (6 bases). From germline, CDR1 is DFQATT and CDR2 SNEGSKA (reference sequence). Trimming stripped 6 bases from V and 2 bases from J, with 11 bases between. This CDR3 contains 12 residues. CDR3 in DNA: TGCAGTGCGTGGGGGCAGACCTACGAGCAGTACTTC. Residues: CSAWGQTYEQYF.